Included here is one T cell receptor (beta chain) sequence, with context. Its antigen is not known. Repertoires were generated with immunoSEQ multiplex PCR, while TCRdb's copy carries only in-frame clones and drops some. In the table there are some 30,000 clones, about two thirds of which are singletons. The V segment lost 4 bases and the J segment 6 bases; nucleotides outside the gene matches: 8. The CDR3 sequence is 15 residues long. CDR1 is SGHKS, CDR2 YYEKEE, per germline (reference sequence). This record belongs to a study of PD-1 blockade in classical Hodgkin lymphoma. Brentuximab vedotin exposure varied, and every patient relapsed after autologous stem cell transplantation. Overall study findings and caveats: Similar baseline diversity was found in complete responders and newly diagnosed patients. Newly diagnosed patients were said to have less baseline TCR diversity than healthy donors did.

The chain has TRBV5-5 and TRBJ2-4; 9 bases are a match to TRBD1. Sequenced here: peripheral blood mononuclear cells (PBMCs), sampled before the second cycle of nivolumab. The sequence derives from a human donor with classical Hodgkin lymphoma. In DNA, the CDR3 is TGTGCCAGCAGCCCCTGGGGACAGGGAGGAAACATTCAGTACTTC. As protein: CASSPWGQGGNIQYF.